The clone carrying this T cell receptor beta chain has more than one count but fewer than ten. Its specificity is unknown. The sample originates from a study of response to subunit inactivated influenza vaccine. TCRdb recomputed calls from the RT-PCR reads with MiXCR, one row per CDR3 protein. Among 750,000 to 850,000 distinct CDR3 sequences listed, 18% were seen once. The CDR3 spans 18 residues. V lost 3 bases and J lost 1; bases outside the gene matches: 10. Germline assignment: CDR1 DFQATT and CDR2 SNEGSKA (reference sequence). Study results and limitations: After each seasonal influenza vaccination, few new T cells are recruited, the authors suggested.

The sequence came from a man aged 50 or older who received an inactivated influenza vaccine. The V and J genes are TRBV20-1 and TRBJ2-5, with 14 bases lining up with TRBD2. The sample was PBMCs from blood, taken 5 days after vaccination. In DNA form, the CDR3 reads TGCAGTGCTAGTGTCGACGGACTAGCGGGAGGTTCCCAAGAGACCCAGTACTTC. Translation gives CSASVDGLAGGSQETQYF.